This is a list of T cell receptor beta chains from one sample in a study of blood T cell repertoires in COVID-19. Sequenced by immunoSEQ multiplex PCR; TCRdb stores in-frame clones only, minus some. The data show about 120,000 clones, roughly 89% seen once. Sequencing was performed on PBMCs or T cells enriched from blood (not recorded which). The source is a woman in her 30s who had recovered from COVID-19. Each CDR3 is given with its conserved first and last residue. The D gene is left open where the match is weak. Rows may omit the clone size; those that give it use once, few, many or a size class.

abundance	v_gene	d_gene	j_gene	CDR3nt	CDR3aa
.	TRBV7-8	.	TRBJ1-1	TGTGCCAGCAGCTTAGAGAGGTTCTCCAGAGTTAACACTGAAGCTTTCTTT	CASSLERFSRVNTEAFF
.	TRBV19	.	TRBJ1-4	TGTGCCAGTAAGAGGACTGGGTCTAATGAAAAACTGTTTTTT	CASKRTGSNEKLFF
.	TRBV3-1/TRBV3-2	.	TRBJ2-5	TGTGCCAGCAGCCAAGCACTCCGGCGCAGGGAGACCCAGTACTTC	CASSQALRRRETQYF
.	TRBV5-1	.	TRBJ1-4	TGCGCCAGCAGCTTGAGGGGCATGTCCCAGAACCTGGAAAAACTGTTTTTT	CASSLRGMSQNLEKLFF
few	TRBV20-1	TRBD1	TRBJ2-1	TGCAGTGCTAGTGGGACAGGACATTACAATGAGCAGTTCTTC	CSASGTGHYNEQFF
many	TRBV9	TRBD1	TRBJ1-3	TGTGCCAGCAGCACTCGGACAGGGGACGACACCATATATTTT	CASSTRTGDDTIYF
.	TRBV7-2	.	TRBJ2-7	TGTGCCAGCAGCTTACGAGGGAGTCTGGGGGAGCAGTACTTC	CASSLRGSLGEQYF
.	TRBV28	.	TRBJ2-1	TGTGCCAGCAGTTTATATGCAGGTGTCCTCTCCTACAATGAGCAGTTCTTC	CASSLYAGVLSYNEQFF
once	TRBV29-1	TRBD1	TRBJ1-2	TGCAGCGTCGGCTGGACAGGGACTTTGGGGTACACCTTC	CSVGWTGTLGYTF
once	TRBV6-2/TRBV6-3	TRBD1	TRBJ1-5	TGTGCCAGCAGCAAAGACCCAACGACAGGGCGCAATCAGCCCCAGCATTTT	CASSKDPTTGRNQPQHF
.	TRBV11-1	.	TRBJ1-2	TGTGCCAGCAGCTCCCTCGGGGGACCCTATGGCTACACCTTC	CASSSLGGPYGYTF
.	TRBV7-2	.	TRBJ1-1	TGTGCCAGCAGCGCCGGGAATATTAAAGCTTTCTTT	CASSAGNIKAFF
once	TRBV6-5	TRBD1	TRBJ1-1	TGTGCCAGCAACAGGGGGCGAATGAACACTGAAGCTTTCTTT	CASNRGRMNTEAFF
.	TRBV28	.	TRBJ1-6	TGTGCCAGCTACTTTGGAGGGGTTGGTTCACCCCTCCACTTT	CASYFGGVGSPLHF
.	TRBV9	TRBD1	TRBJ2-1	TGTGCCAGCAGCGCCCGGGACAGGGGTTCCTACAATGAGCAGTTCTTC	CASSARDRGSYNEQFF
.	TRBV29-1	.	TRBJ2-1	TGCAGCGTTGAAGGGCCCCAGGTGAGCTCCTACAATGAGCAGTTCTTC	CSVEGPQVSSYNEQFF
.	TRBV24-1	TRBD2	TRBJ2-5	TGTGCCACCAGTGTCGGGGGGGGAGAGACCCAGTACTTC	CATSVGGGETQYF
.	TRBV3-1/TRBV3-2	TRBD1	TRBJ2-7	TGTGCCAGCAGCACCAGGGGGCGGATCGAGCAGTACTTC	CASSTRGRIEQYF
.	TRBV18	.	TRBJ2-3	TGTGCCAGCTCACTAAAGACAGCCCAGGGTTCCCCAGATACGCAGTATTTT	CASSLKTAQGSPDTQYF
.	TRBV7-3	.	TRBJ1-6	TGTGCCAGCAGCCTTGAGAGTAATTCACCCCTCCACTTT	CASSLESNSPLHF
.	TRBV27	TRBD2	TRBJ2-1	TGTGCCAGCAGTTTAGGTAGCGGGGCATACAATGAGCAGTTCTTC	CASSLGSGAYNEQFF
.	TRBV2	.	TRBJ1-5	TGTGCCAGCAGTCCGGACAGCCTTAATCAGCCCCAGCATTTT	CASSPDSLNQPQHF
.	TRBV5-6	TRBD1	TRBJ1-6	TGTGCCAGCAGCCTTGGACAGGCAAGGTCACCCCTCCACTTT	CASSLGQARSPLHF
.	TRBV28	.	TRBJ2-5	TGTGCCAGCAGTTTAGAGGACAGCCAAGAGACCCAGTACTTC	CASSLEDSQETQYF
.	TRBV6-1	TRBD2	TRBJ2-3	TGTGCCAGCAGTGAATCACTAGCGGGAGGGCCAGATACGCAGTATTTT	CASSESLAGGPDTQYF
.	TRBV3-1/TRBV3-2	TRBD2	TRBJ2-1	TGTGCCAGCAGCCAAGATGGATTTGGGGCGGGAGGCGATGAGCAGTTCTTC	CASSQDGFGAGGDEQFF
.	TRBV27	TRBD2	TRBJ2-3	TGTGCCAGCACCCCCTGGGGACTAGCGGGAGGGCGGGGCACAGATACGCAGTATTTT	CASTPWGLAGGRGTDTQYF
.	TRBV5-6	TRBD1	TRBJ1-2	TGTGCCAGCAGCTTTCGACAGGGGTATGGCTACACCTTC	CASSFRQGYGYTF
.	TRBV5-4	.	TRBJ2-1	TGTGCCAGCAGCTTGGACGGCGGGGCGTACAATGAGCAGTTCTTC	CASSLDGGAYNEQFF
.	TRBV28	TRBD2	TRBJ2-7	TGTGCCAGCAGTTTTTTTAGCGGGGGGACCTACGAGCAGTACTTC	CASSFFSGGTYEQYF